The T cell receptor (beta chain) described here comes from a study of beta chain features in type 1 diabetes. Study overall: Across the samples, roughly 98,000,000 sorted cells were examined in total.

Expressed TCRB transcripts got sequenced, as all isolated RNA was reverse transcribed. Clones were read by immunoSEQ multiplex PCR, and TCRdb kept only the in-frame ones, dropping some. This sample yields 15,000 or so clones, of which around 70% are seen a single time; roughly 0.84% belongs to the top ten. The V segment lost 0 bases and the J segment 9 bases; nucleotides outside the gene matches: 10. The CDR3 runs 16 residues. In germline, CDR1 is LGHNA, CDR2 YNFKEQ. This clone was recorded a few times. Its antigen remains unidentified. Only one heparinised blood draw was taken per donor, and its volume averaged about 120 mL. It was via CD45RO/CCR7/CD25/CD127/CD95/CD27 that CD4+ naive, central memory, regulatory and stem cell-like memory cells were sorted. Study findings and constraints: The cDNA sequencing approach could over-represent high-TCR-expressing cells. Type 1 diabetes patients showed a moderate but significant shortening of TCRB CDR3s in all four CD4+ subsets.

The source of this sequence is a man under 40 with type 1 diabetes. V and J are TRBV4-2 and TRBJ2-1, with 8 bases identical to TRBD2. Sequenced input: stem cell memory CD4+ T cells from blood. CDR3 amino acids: CASSQERLAGPSEQFF. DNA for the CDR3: TGTGCCAGCAGCCAAGAGAGATTAGCGGGGCCCAGTGAGCAGTTCTTC.